This is a list of T cell receptor beta chains from one sample in a study of control samples from healthy donors and cancer patients. Sequencing used immunoSEQ multiplex PCR; TCRdb keeps in-frame clones, though not all of them. The data contain under 130,000 clones, roughly 90% of them singletons. Sequenced material: PBMCs. The receptor set was obtained from a man aged 55 to 70 with lung cancer. The CDR3 runs from the conserved cysteine through the conserved F or W. D genes are given only for firm matches. The size entry is marked missing in some rows and otherwise reads once, few, many or a size class.

.,.,TRBV7-3,TRBJ2-3,TGTGCCAGCAGCCAGGGGCGGATCACAGATACGCAGTATTTT,CASSQGRITDTQYF
.,.,TRBV18,TRBJ1-5,TGTGCCAGCTCACCGGGGGGCTCCAATCAGCCCCAGCATTTT,CASSPGGSNQPQHF
.,.,TRBV5-1,TRBJ2-3,TGCGCCAGCAGCTTGGGGGCTTGGGGAAGCACAGATACGCAGTATTTT,CASSLGAWGSTDTQYF
.,.,TRBV2,TRBJ1-1,TGTGCCAGCAGCTACTCCCAGGGGACGAACACTGAAGCTTTCTTT,CASSYSQGTNTEAFF
.,once,TRBV18,TRBJ1-1,TGTGCCAGCTCACCATCCAGCGACACTGAAGCTTTCTTT,CASSPSSDTEAFF
TRBD2,.,TRBV3-1/TRBV3-2,TRBJ2-3,TGTGCCAGCAGCCAAGATGATCCCCAAACCCCACTAGCGGGGGGAGATACGCAGTATTTT,CASSQDDPQTPLAGGDTQYF
.,.,TRBV5-6,TRBJ2-7,TGTGCCAGCAGCCGAGGGACTGGGGCGTACGAGCAGTACTTC,CASSRGTGAYEQYF
.,.,TRBV10-1,TRBJ1-2,TGCGCCAGCAGTGAGAAAATCCAGGGTGGGGGATATTATGGCTACACCTTC,CASSEKIQGGGYYGYTF
.,.,TRBV7-9,TRBJ2-3,TGTGCCAGCAGCTTAGAAAAGGATACGCAGTATTTT,CASSLEKDTQYF
.,.,TRBV7-3,TRBJ2-1,TGTGCCAGCAGCTTTAGTAGTGGCGAGCAGTTCTTC,CASSFSSGEQFF
TRBD1,.,TRBV9,TRBJ1-2,TGTGCCAGCAGCGCCCAACAGGGGGTCTATGGCTACACCTTC,CASSAQQGVYGYTF
.,.,TRBV3-1/TRBV3-2,TRBJ1-2,TGTGCCAGCAGCCATCTTTCAGGGGAAGATGGCTACACCTTC,CASSHLSGEDGYTF
.,.,TRBV5-1,TRBJ1-3,TGCGCCAGCAGCTTACAGGGTGGCTCTGGAAACACCATATATTTT,CASSLQGGSGNTIYF
.,.,TRBV21-1,TRBJ1-6,TGTGCCAGCAGCAAAGCGAGCAGGGGAAGGGACTATAATTCACCCCTCCACTTT,CASSKASRGRDYNSPLHF
.,.,TRBV7-9,TRBJ2-6,TGTGCCAGCGCGAGGGGCGAAAGCTCTGGGGCCAACGTCCTGACTTTC,CASARGESSGANVLTF
.,.,TRBV10-3,TRBJ2-2,TGTGCCATCAGTGCTGGGGACACCGGGGAGCTGTTTTTT,CAISAGDTGELFF
.,.,TRBV24-1,TRBJ1-2,TGTGCCACCAGTGATAGAGAAGGGGCAGCGAATGGCTACACCTTC,CATSDREGAANGYTF